Reported below is one TCR beta chain. What it recognizes is unknown. The data originate from a study of tumour-infiltrating T cells in Burkitt lymphoma. Whole-study context: This cohort included all epidemiological subtypes of Burkitt lymphoma. Productive clonality predicted overall and progression-free survival.

V lost 10 bases and J 4 bases, leaving 20 bases between the germline ends. Germline-derived CDR1 and CDR2 are MNHEY and SMNVEV (reference sequence). This CDR3 is built from 14 residues. General observations from the study: Public clonotypes, several, appeared across numerous Burkitt lymphoma patients.

Generated by immunoSEQ multiplex PCR, the TCRdb table keeps only in-frame clones and is missing some. The sample lists some 2,300 clones; around 13% were seen once. This sequence originates from a human donor with Burkitt lymphoma. The material sequenced was tumor tissue. J is TRBJ2-7 and V is TRBV27, with unresolved D. The CDR3 DNA is TGTGCCACCCGCCGGGCGGTATACCCGTACGAGCAGTACTTC. The encoded protein is CATRRAVYPYEQYF.